This T cell receptor (beta chain) was sequenced for a study of blood T cells in healthy people across ages (dated by TCRdb to the mid-2010s). Broadly, across the study: Template switching captured roughly one uniquely barcoded TCR beta cDNA molecule per two T cells in model experiments. Age-related changes in TCR beta repertoire diversity were measured in the study by deep sequencing normalized with unique cDNA molecular identifiers. The donors were divided into four age groups: young (average 16 years), middle-aged (about 40), aged (about 62) and long-lived (82). To avoid experimental bias, donors of different ages were randomly spread across the sequencing lanes. The study analyzed two additional independent replicas of 1 million unique cDNA reads from the same blood draw for two donors, one aged 18 to 30 and one aged 80 or older.

Donors were about 36 systemically healthy Caucasian individuals from Russia aged roughly 6 to 90 years. Approximately 9.3 milliliters of peripheral blood were drawn from each donor into EDTA-treated Vacutainer tubes. Ficoll-Paque density-gradient centrifugation was used to isolate PBMCs, with at least 6 million per sample. Total RNA was extracted from PBMCs with Trizol reagent, with at least 6 micrograms obtained per sample. For every donor, an aliquot of PBMCs went through flow cytometry to measure the percentages of naive CD45RAhigh/CD27high T cells. Findings and caveats that apply to the study as a whole: Estimates of total diversity based on one million sequenced T cells were regarded as lower bounds and as underestimates. Donor CMV infection status was unknown, potentially confounding age-related changes in expanded clonotypes. Compared with the aged group, the long-lived group had more naive CD4+ T cells, fewer expanded clones and increased TCR diversity, suggesting age selection. Bulk unsorted PBMC profiling prevented conclusive comparison of naive and antigen-experienced compartments. There was a strong correlation between observed TCR beta diversity and the percentage of naive T cells measured by flow cytometry. As age increased, observed TCR beta diversity per million T cells dropped in a roughly linear way, and a significant reduction was already evident by age 40.

Regarding this clonotype: Its antigen is still unknown. Per-base quality was not reported, and no clone a single base away is much larger than it.

Libraries were made using 5' RACE. TCRdb shows the sequencer as Illumina HiSeq 2500. A second roughly 6 to 12 cycle PCR used a sample-barcoded 5' primer and a J-beta primer mix. A template-switch 5' adaptor carrying 12 random nucleotides introduced a unique molecular identifier onto each TCR beta cDNA molecule. At least 2.5 million CDR3-containing paired-end reads were obtained from each sample. First-strand cDNA synthesis was performed from all RNA using the Mint cDNA synthesis kit, with priming by a TRBC-specific oligonucleotide. After uracil-DNA glycosylase treatment, a first 18-cycle PCR used universal primers M1SS and BC2_uni_R on all cDNA. The authors' analysis ran thus. Normalization of each sample was performed by random selection of 1 million high-quality reads, each carrying a distinct molecular identifier. Reads sharing molecular identifiers were discarded rather than binned into consensus sequences. MiTCR, with a Q25 quality threshold and the strictest error-elimination algorithm, was used for CDR3 identification, clonotype clustering and error correction. A nonparametric unseen species model with Euler transformation was used to estimate a lower bound on total TCR beta diversity. The public reads were reprocessed in TCRdb via fastp at Q25 and MiXCR, keeping in-frame beta chains. Rows merge per CDR3 protein into single entries with the most common DNA and genes. The V and J calls reflect TCRdb's pipeline rather than the authors' work. In all, the sample holds hundreds of thousands of distinct CDR3 sequences, and approximately 60% of those were seen once. About a quarter of the sample comes from the top ten.

Including cysteine and phenylalanine, the CDR3 has 12 amino acids. Only CDR3 DNA remains: 36 bases, in frame from the first base. Per the germline V gene, SQVTM is the CDR1 and ANQGSEA is the CDR2. What was sequenced was blood. The chain uses TRBV29-1 and TRBJ2-4; possibly the D gene is TRBD1, per 5 matching bases. The J call may be mistaken, given a closer DNA end match to TRBJ2-5. The receptor comes from a man between 40 and 49 years old in good health. The CDR3 amino acid sequence is: CSVVRQQETQYF. The bases are TGCAGCGTTGTCCGACAGCAAGAGACCCAGTACTTC.